Below are 6 T cell receptor beta chains sequenced from a single sample in a study of blood T cells in healthy people across ages (dated by TCRdb to between 2014 and 2017). The library was built by means of 5' RACE. The sample was run on an Illumina HiSeq 2500. The second PCR ran for about 7 to 11 cycles and used a J-beta primer mix along with a sample-barcoded 5' primer. TCRdb reprocessing: public reads trimmed at Q25 with fastp, clones called with MiXCR, in-frame beta chains kept. Here each entry gathers all rows of one CDR3 protein and keeps the most common genes and DNA. The sample table records some 1.6 million distinct CDR3 sequences; around 35% of these occur just once. Of the sample, roughly 10% falls within the top ten clones. Sequencing input: blood. These receptors were collected from a woman in her thirties in good health.

For the CDR3, the DNA is TGTGCCAGCAGTTTCCTAGCGGATGTGCAGTATTTT. Its translation is CASSFLADVQYF. This chain joins TRBV12-3 or TRBV12-4 and TRBJ2-3; the match to TRBD2 covers 7 bases. The ends lost 3 bases at V and 11 bases at J; junction bases unmatched: 5. This CDR3 is built from 12 residues.

Notes on this clonotype: Compared with germline, one end of the junction differs, possibly owing to a read error. The chain couples TRBV7-9 to TRBJ1-4; D not resolved. This CDR3 has 15 residues. Germline V gene lookup returns CDR1 SEHNR and CDR2 FQNEAQ (reference sequence). CDR3 sequence reads: CASTIGLSSGEKRFF. DNA of the CDR3: TGTGCCAGCACCATTGGGCTATCCAGTGGTGAAAAACGGTTTTTT.

This chain uses TRBV6-1 with TRBJ1-5; 8 bases line up with TRBD1. CDR3 size: 16 residues. Germline CDR1 and CDR2: MNHNS and SASEGT. Losses at the gene ends were 5 bases for V and 1 base for J; bases not matched to a gene: 7. CDR3 amino acids: CASSPQGARSNQPQHF. Here the CDR3 DNA reads TGTGCCAGCAGTCCTCAGGGGGCGAGGAGCAATCAGCCCCAGCATTTT.

This clonotype was counted between two and nine times. The rearrangement joins TRBV11-2 to TRBJ2-3; D call uncertain. V lost 0 bases to trimming and J lost 6 bases, with 13 bases between them. The CDR3 has 15 residues. Looked up from germline, CDR1 is SGHAT and CDR2 is FQNNGV. The DNA for the CDR3 is TGTGCCAGCAGCTTAGAGGGCGGTGCGCGGGATACGCAGTATTTT. This gives the protein CASSLEGGARDTQYF.

This clonotype was observed a handful of times. The chain couples TRBV11-2 to TRBJ1-2; TRBD1 agrees at 9 bases. Germline CDR1 and CDR2: SGHAT and FQNNGV. With 5 bases clipped from V and 7 bases from J, the junction kept 8 bases outside the gene matches. The CDR3 runs to 14 residues. The CDR3 DNA is TGTGCCAGCAGCGGCACCCGGGACAGGGCTGGCTACACCTTC. Its translation: CASSGTRDRAGYTF.

This clonotype was recorded a few times. The chain links TRBV6-2 or TRBV6-3 to TRBJ2-7; no firm D call. In germline, CDR1 is MNHEY, CDR2 SVGEGT. This CDR3 is 13 amino acids long. The V end lost 0 bases, the J end lost 3 bases, and 6 bases lay between the germline ends. The CDR3 sequence is CASSYSIYYEQYF. DNA of the CDR3: TGTGCCAGCAGTTACTCTATATACTACGAGCAGTACTTC.